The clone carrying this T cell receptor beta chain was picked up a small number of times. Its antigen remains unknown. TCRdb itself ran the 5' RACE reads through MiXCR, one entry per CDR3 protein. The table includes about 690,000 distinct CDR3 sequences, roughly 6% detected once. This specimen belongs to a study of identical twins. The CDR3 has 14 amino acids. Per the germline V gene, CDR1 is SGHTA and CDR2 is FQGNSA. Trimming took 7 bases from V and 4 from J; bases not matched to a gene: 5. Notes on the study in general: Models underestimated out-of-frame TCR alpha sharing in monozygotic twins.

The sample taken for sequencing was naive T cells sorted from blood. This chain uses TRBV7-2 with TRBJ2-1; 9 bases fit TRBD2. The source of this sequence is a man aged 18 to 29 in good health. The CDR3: CASTPSGMYNEQFF. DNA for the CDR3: TGTGCCAGCACACCTAGCGGGATGTACAATGAGCAGTTCTTC.